The 23 T cell receptor beta chains listed next were all sequenced from one sample in a study of cytomegalovirus exposure and HLA in healthy donors. The PCR had 60 Vbeta and 13 Jbeta primers. Profiled with immunoSEQ multiplex PCR; TCRdb holds only in-frame clones, not every one. This repertoire shows 50,000 to 60,000 clones, 60% to 80% found once; its top ten account for under 3.5%. The sequenced material came from PBMCs. These receptors were taken from a woman aged 40 to 50 in good health and CMV-seropositive.

Concerning this clone itself: The junction differs from germline at one of its ends, possibly a read error. This chain joins TRBV9 and TRBJ2-1, with TRBD1 matching over 9 bases. The CDR3 sequence is 15 residues long. Germline V CDR1 and CDR2: SGDLS, YYNGEE. The CDR3 loop reads CASSPQGASYTEQFF. The CDR3 region has the DNA TGTGCCAGCAGCCCACAGGGGGCGTCATACACTGAGCAGTTCTTC.

The genes are TRBV2 and TRBJ1-2; no clear D gene. Germline CDR1 reads SNHLY; CDR2 reads FYNNEI. The CDR3 is made up of 14 amino acids. V was cut by 3 bases and J by 4 bases, with 12 bases left in between. CDR3 nucleotide sequence: TGTGCCAGCAGTGATCGCAGGCTAACCTATGGCTACACCTTC. Residues: CASSDRRLTYGYTF.

This clone was found a few times. The J gene is TRBJ1-6, the V gene TRBV4-2; 7 nucleotides line up with TRBD1. The CDR3 loop spans 17 amino acids. The germline gives CDR1 LGHNA, CDR2 YNFKEQ. Unmatched junction bases numbered 10, after V lost 4 bases and J lost 4 bases. CDR3 coding DNA: TGTGCCAGCAGCCCAACACCGACAGGGAGTTATAATTCACCCCTCCACTTT. Its translation: CASSPTPTGSYNSPLHF.

The rearrangement joins TRBV28 to TRBJ1-6; possible D gene TRBD1, 5 bases. This CDR3 spans 15 amino acids. V lost 5 bases and J lost 13, with 21 bases in between. In germline, CDR1 is MDHEN, CDR2 SYDVKM. The CDR3 sequence is CASSPTEGRSPPLHF. The CDR3 DNA sequence: TGTGCCAGCAGTCCGACAGAAGGGCGGTCCCCGCCCCTCCACTTT.

By share, this clone counts as medium-sized. The chain links TRBV21-1 to TRBJ1-2. TRBV21-1 is described as a pseudogene. The CDR3 sequence is 10 residues long. CDR3 in DNA: TGTGCCAGCAGCAAATCGGGCTACACCTTC. Translating it yields CASSKSGYTF.

The genes are TRBV15 and TRBJ1-4; 10 bases fit TRBD1. J gave up 6 bases and V 4 bases, and 5 bases lay outside the gene matches. Germline V gene lookup returns CDR1 LNHNV and CDR2 YYDKDF (reference sequence). The CDR3 is 15 amino acids. CDR3 region: CATSTPGTGDEKLFF. The CDR3 region has the DNA TGTGCCACCAGCACGCCCGGGACAGGGGATGAAAAACTGTTTTTT. The full variable domain, in which reference TRBV15 and TRBJ1-4 provide the parts outside the CDR3, is DAMVIQNPRYQVTQFGKPVTLSCSQTLNHNVMYWYQQKSSQAPKLLFHYYDKDFNNEADTPDNFQSRRPNTSFCFLDIRSPGLGDTAMYLCATSTPGTGDEKLFFGSGTQLSVL.

This chain joins TRBV30 and TRBJ1-4; D is unresolved. The CDR3 covers 15 residues. Trimming removed 2 bases from V and 10 bases from J, with 20 bases in between. Germline-derived CDR1 and CDR2 are GTSNPN and SVGIG (reference sequence). The CDR3 nucleotides read TGTGCCTGGAGTCACAAAACGGGGATCACAAGAAAACTGTTTTTT. Protein product: CAWSHKTGITRKLFF. The variable domain in full, completed from reference TRBV30 and TRBJ1-4, reads SQTIHQWPATLVQPVGSPLSLECTVEGTSNPNLYWYRQAAGRGLQLLFYSVGIGQISSEVPQNLSASRPQDRQFILSSKKLLLSDSGFYLCAWSHKTGITRKLFFGSGTQLSVL.

The rearrangement links TRBV28 to TRBJ2-1, with D unclear. Between the trimmed V and J ends, which lost 7 bases and 4 bases, there was a span of 11 bases. Germline loops: CDR1 MDHEN, CDR2 SYDVKM. CDR3 length: 13 residues. CDR3 amino acids: CASKRDDYNEQFF. The CDR3 nucleotides read TGTGCCAGCAAGCGAGACGATTACAATGAGCAGTTCTTC.

There are a few counts of this clone. V is TRBV7-2 and J is TRBJ2-7, with TRBD2 matching 13 bases. Looked up from germline, CDR1 is SGHTA and CDR2 is FQGNSA. V lost 4 bases to trimming and J lost 2 bases; unmatched junction nucleotides: 5. There are 16 residues in the CDR3. The CDR3 sequence is CASSSKTSGGAYEQYF. In nucleotides, the CDR3 is TGTGCCAGCAGCTCAAAAACTAGCGGGGGGGCCTACGAGCAGTACTTC.

The chain combines TRBV9 with TRBJ2-5; TRBD2 matches 8 bases. Germline V gives CDR1 SGDLS, CDR2 YYNGEE. With 2 bases clipped from V and 0 bases from J, the junction kept 6 bases outside the gene matches. There are 16 residues in the CDR3. The CDR3 sequence: CASSVFSGGDQETQYF. The CDR3 nucleotides read TGTGCCAGCAGCGTTTTCTCGGGGGGGGACCAAGAGACCCAGTACTTC.

The chain joins TRBV19 to TRBJ1-2, with D hard to call. V gave up 7 bases and J gave up 0 bases, with 15 bases separating them. Per the germline V gene, CDR1 is LNHDA and CDR2 is SQIVND (reference sequence). The CDR3 loop spans 15 amino acids. The CDR3 is CASNAERYANYGYTF. CDR3 nucleotides: TGTGCCAGTAATGCAGAGCGGTACGCTAACTATGGCTACACCTTC.

This chain joins TRBV5-4 and TRBJ1-1; D remains unclear. CDR3 length: 13 residues. Germline CDR1 reads SGHNT; CDR2 reads YYREEE (reference sequence). V was shortened by 5 bases and J by 5 bases, with 13 bases between the two germline ends. CDR3 sequence: CASRSGGSTEAFF. The DNA for the CDR3 is TGTGCCAGCAGATCCGGTGGGAGTACTGAAGCTTTCTTT.

This chain uses TRBV7-9 with TRBJ2-4; 8 bases fit TRBD2. In germline, CDR1 is SEHNR, CDR2 FQNEAQ (reference sequence). The CDR3 runs to 15 residues. V lost 7 bases, J lost 2 bases, and 7 bases stayed unmatched. This chain's CDR3 is CASTIGGDPKNIQYF. DNA of the CDR3: TGTGCCAGCACTATCGGGGGGGATCCCAAAAACATTCAGTACTTC.

This clone came up a few times. In nucleotides, the CDR3 is TGCGCCAGCAGTGAGTCGGGCAGGAACTATGGCTACACCTTC. Amino acids: CASSESGRNYGYTF. V usage is TRBV10-2 and J usage is TRBJ1-2; no definite D call. With 0 bases removed from V and 2 bases from J, the gap between germline ends came to 7 bases. Germline-derived CDR1 and CDR2 are WSHSY and SAAADI. CDR3 length: 14 residues.

V is TRBV9 and J is TRBJ1-1; D perhaps matches TRBD1 (5 bases). CDR1 and CDR2 (germline): SGDLS, YYNGEE. Trimming stripped 0 bases from V and 2 bases from J, with 8 bases between. The CDR3 runs 14 residues. The CDR3 bases are TGTGCCAGCAGCGTAGGGGGCGTAAACACTGAAGCTTTCTTT. It encodes CASSVGGVNTEAFF.

The chain combines TRBV10-1 with TRBJ2-3; 11 bases match TRBD1. This CDR3 has 15 amino acids. J was trimmed by 3 bases and V by 2 bases; bases with no gene match: 1. CDR1 WNHNN and CDR2 SYGVQD come from the germline V gene (reference sequence). CDR3 DNA: TGCGCCAGCAGTGAGGGACAGGGGGCAACAGATACGCAGTATTTT. Translated, it gives CASSEGQGATDTQYF.

The CDR3 reads CATRHDRGRETQYF. The CDR3 bases are TGCGCCACCCGTCATGACCGGGGTCGGGAGACCCAGTACTTC. This chain joins TRBV5-1 and TRBJ2-5, with D possibly matching TRBD2 (5 bases). From germline, CDR1 is SGHRS and CDR2 YFSETQ. Trimming removed 9 bases from V and 5 bases from J, with 20 bases in between. This CDR3 comprises 14 residues. Complete variable domain (other parts from reference TRBV5-1 and TRBJ2-5): KAGVTQTPRYLIKTRGQQVTLSCSPISGHRSVSWYQQTPGQGLQFLFEYFSETQRNKGNFPGRFSGRQFSNSRSEMNVSTLELGDSALYLCATRHDRGRETQYFGPGTRLLVL.

This rearrangement joins TRBV19 to TRBJ1-4; the D is unclear. This CDR3 is 14 amino acids long. Germline V CDR1 and CDR2: LNHDA, SQIVND (reference sequence). Trimming left V 6 bases short and J 4 bases short, with 12 bases between. CDR3 amino acids: CASSRLSLNEKLFF. CDR3 sequence (DNA): TGTGCCAGTAGCCGCCTGAGCCTTAATGAAAAACTGTTTTTT.

The gene calls are TRBV4-2 and TRBJ2-7, with 10 bases identical to TRBD1. The CDR3 contains 16 residues. Per the germline V gene, CDR1 is LGHNA and CDR2 is YNFKEQ. Trimming at V came to 0 bases and at J to 6 bases, leaving 8 bases not matched to a gene. This chain's CDR3 is CASSQDPGTGVLEQYF. DNA of the CDR3: TGTGCCAGCAGCCAAGACCCCGGGACAGGGGTTCTCGAGCAGTACTTC.

To note about this clone: The junction departs from the called germline gene at one end, perhaps through a read error. The chain employs TRBV11-3 and TRBJ1-1; unclear D gene. Germline CDR1 and CDR2: SGHNT and YENEEA. This CDR3 is 13 amino acids long. The chain's CDR3 is CASSLRPNSEAFF. For the CDR3, the DNA is TGTGCCAGCAGCCTCCGACCGAACAGTGAAGCTTTCTTT.

V is TRBV5-4 and J is TRBJ1-5, with D perhaps matching TRBD1 (6 bases). V shed 0 bases and J shed 4 bases, with 11 bases lying between them. The CDR3 spans 15 residues. CDR1 is SGHNT and CDR2 is YYREEE in the germline V gene (reference sequence). The CDR3 sequence: CASSLGEGGNQPQHF. The CDR3 DNA follows: TGTGCCAGCAGCTTGGGTGAAGGGGGTAATCAGCCCCAGCATTTT.

This chain links TRBV7-3 with TRBJ1-1, with TRBD1 matching over 8 bases. This CDR3 region has 14 residues. J gave up 2 bases and V 4 bases, and 3 bases lay outside the gene matches. Germline assignment: CDR1 SGHTA and CDR2 FQGTGA. The CDR3 DNA sequence: TGTGCCAGCAGCTCGGACAGGGCTAACACTGAAGCTTTCTTT. The encoded protein is CASSSDRANTEAFF.

The genes are TRBV4-1 and TRBJ2-5; TRBD2 is a possible D gene (6 bases). The CDR3 is made up of 11 amino acids. From germline, CDR1 is MGHRA and CDR2 YSYEKL. V was clipped by 4 bases and J by 8 bases, with 8 bases between them. For the CDR3, the DNA is TGCGCCAGCAGCCCGGGGGTAACCCAGTACTTC. Amino acids: CASSPGVTQYF.